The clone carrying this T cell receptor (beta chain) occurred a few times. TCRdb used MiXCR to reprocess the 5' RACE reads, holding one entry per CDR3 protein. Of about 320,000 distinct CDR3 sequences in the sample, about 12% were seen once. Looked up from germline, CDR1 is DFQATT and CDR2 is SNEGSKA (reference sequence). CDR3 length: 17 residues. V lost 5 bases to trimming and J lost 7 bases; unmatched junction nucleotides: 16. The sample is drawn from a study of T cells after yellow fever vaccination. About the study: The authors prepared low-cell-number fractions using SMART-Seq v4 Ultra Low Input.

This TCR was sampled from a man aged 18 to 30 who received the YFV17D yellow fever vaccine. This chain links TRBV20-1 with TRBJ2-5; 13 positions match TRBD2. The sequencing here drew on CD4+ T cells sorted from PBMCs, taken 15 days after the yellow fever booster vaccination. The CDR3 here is CSAYGTSGAEGGWTQYF. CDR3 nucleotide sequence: TGCAGTGCTTACGGGACTAGCGGGGCCGAAGGGGGTTGGACCCAGTACTTC.